This T cell receptor (beta chain) was captured in a study of T-cell reconstitution after alpha-beta-depleted transplantation in children. This clonotype was observed a handful of times. The germline V and J ends were trimmed by 2 bases and 3 bases, with 7 bases remaining between them. Germline values: CDR1 KGHSH, CDR2 LQKENI. There are 13 residues in the CDR3. Library preparation (for TCRbeta) was performed with unique molecular identifiers. TCRdb ran MiXCR on the PCR reads and lists one entry per CDR3 protein. Found here are 490,000 or so distinct CDR3 sequences, about 12% of them singletons; the top ten hold over 5.5%.

The rearrangement links TRBV18 to TRBJ2-5, with D unresolved. Material: PBMCs from the stem cell graft donor, obtained from the stem cell graft. This clonotype was obtained from a human donor who donated a stem cell graft to a child with combined immunodeficiency. The CDR3, as DNA: TGTGCCAGCTCACCAGGGTGGGAAGAGACCCAGTACTTC. Translated, it gives CASSPGWEETQYF.